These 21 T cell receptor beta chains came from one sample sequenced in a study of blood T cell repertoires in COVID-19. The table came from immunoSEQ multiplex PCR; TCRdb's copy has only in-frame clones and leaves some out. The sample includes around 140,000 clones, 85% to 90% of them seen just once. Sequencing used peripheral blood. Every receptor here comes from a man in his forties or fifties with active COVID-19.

The CDR3 DNA is TGCGCCAGCAGCTACCGCGGGACAGGAGAGGGTAGCACCGGGGAGCTGTTTTTT. It codes for CASSYRGTGEGSTGELFF. J is TRBJ2-2 and V is TRBV5-1, with 8 nucleotides matching TRBD1. The CDR3 loop spans 18 amino acids. The germline CDR1 and CDR2 sequences are SGHRS and YFSETQ. V shed 3 bases, J shed 4 bases, and the junction held 14 bases outside the gene matches.

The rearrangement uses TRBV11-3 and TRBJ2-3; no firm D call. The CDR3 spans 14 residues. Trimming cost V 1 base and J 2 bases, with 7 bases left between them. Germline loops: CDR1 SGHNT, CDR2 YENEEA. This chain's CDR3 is CASSLGAATDTQYF. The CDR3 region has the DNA TGTGCCAGCAGCTTAGGGGCAGCCACAGATACGCAGTATTTT.

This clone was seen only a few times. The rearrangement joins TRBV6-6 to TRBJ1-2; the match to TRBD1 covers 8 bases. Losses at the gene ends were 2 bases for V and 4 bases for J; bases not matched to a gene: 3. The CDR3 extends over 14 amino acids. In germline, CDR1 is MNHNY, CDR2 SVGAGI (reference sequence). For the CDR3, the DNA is TGTGCCAGCAGTTACCCGGGACAGGCCTATGGCTACACCTTC. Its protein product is CASSYPGQAYGYTF.

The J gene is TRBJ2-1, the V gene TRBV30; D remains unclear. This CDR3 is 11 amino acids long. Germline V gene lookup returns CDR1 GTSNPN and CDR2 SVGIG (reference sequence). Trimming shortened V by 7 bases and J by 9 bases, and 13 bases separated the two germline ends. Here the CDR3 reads CASLPAGEQFF. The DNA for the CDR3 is TGTGCCTCCCTGCCGGCAGGTGAGCAGTTCTTC.

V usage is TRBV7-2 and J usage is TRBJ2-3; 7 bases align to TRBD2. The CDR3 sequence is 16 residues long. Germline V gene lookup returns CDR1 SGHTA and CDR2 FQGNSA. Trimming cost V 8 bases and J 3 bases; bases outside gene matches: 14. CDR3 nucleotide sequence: TGTGCCAGCGCCCGGGGGGACTACCCCATGACAGATACGCAGTATTTT. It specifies CASARGDYPMTDTQYF.

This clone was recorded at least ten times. CDR3 region: CAWSPLIANTGELFF. For the CDR3, the DNA is TGTGCCTGGAGCCCCCTAATTGCGAACACCGGGGAGCTGTTTTTT. The rearrangement joins TRBV30 to TRBJ2-2; D ambiguous. CDR3 size: 15 residues. V lost 3 bases to trimming and J lost 0 bases, with 11 bases between them. Germline V gene sequence: CDR1 GTSNPN, CDR2 SVGIG (reference sequence).

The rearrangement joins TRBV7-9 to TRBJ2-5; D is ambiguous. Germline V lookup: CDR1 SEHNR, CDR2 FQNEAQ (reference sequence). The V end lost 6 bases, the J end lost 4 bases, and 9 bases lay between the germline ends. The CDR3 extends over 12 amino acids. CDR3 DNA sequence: TGTGCCAGCAGAGTCACGGGAGAGACCCAGTACTTC. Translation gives CASRVTGETQYF.

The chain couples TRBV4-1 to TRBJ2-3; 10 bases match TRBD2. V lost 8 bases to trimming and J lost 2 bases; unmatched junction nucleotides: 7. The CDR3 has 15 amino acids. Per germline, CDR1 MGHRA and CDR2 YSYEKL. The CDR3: CASGLAGVNTDTQYF. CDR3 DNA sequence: TGCGCCAGCGGTCTAGCGGGGGTGAACACAGATACGCAGTATTTT.

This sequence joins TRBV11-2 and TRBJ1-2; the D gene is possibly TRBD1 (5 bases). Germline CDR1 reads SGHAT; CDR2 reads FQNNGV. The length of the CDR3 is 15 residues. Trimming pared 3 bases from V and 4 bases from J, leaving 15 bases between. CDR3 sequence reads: CASSLKGARFYGYTF. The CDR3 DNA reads TGTGCCAGCAGCTTGAAAGGGGCGAGGTTCTATGGCTACACCTTC.

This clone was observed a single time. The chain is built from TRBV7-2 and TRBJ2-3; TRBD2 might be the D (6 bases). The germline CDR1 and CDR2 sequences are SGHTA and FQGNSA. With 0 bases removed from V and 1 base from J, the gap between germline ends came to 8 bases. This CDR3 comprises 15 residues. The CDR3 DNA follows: TGTGCCAGCAGCTTAGCTAGCGGAGGCACAGATACGCAGTATTTT. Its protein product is CASSLASGGTDTQYF.

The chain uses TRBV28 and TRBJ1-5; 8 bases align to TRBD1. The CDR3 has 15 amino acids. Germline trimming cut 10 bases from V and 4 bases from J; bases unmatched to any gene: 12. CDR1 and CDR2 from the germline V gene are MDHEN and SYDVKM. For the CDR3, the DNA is TGTGCCACCCGTCCGGAGACAGGGGATAATCAGCCCCAGCATTTT. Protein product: CATRPETGDNQPQHF.

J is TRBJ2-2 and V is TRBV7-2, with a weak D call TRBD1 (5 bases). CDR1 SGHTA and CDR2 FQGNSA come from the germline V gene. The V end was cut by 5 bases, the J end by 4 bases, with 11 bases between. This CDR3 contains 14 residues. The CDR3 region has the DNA TGTGCCAGCAGCCTCCAGGGTTTCACCGGGGAGCTGTTTTTT. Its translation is CASSLQGFTGELFF.

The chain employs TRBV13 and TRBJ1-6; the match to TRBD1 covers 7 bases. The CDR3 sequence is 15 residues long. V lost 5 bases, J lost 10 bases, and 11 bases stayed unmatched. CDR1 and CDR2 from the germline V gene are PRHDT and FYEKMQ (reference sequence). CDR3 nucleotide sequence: TGTGCCAGCAGCATACAGGGGTTATTAGAGTCACCCCTCCACTTT. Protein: CASSIQGLLESPLHF.

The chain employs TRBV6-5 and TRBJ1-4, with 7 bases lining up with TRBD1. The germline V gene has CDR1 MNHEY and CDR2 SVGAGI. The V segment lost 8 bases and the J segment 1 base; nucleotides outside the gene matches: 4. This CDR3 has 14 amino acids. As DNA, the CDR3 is TGTGCCAGCGCCAGGGACAGAACTAATGAAAAACTGTTTTTT. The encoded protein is CASARDRTNEKLFF.

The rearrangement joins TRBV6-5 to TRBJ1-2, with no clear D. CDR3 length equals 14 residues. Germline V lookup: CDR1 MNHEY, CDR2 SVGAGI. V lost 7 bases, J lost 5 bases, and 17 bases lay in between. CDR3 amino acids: CASTYGGGKYGYTF. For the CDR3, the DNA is TGTGCCAGCACCTATGGTGGAGGGAAATATGGCTACACCTTC.

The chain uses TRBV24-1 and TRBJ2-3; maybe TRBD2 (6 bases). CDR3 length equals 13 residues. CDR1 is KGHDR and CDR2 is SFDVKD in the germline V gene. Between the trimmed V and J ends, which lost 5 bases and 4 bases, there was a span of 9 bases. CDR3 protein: CATSAPGADTQYF. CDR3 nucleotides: TGTGCCACCAGTGCCCCGGGGGCAGATACGCAGTATTTT.

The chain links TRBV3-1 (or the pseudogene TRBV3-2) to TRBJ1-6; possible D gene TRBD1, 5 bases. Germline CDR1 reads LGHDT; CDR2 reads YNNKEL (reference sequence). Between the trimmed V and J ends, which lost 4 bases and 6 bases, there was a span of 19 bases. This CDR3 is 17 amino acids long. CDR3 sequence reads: CASSRGPGPGPNSPLHF. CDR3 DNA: TGTGCCAGCAGCCGAGGCCCAGGGCCCGGGCCTAATTCACCCCTCCACTTT.

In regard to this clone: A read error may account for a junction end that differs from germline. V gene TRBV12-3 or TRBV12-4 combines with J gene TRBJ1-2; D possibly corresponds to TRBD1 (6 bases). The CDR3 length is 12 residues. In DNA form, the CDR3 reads TGTGCCAGCAGTGGCGATGGTGGGGGCTGCACCTTC. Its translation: CASSGDGGGCTF.

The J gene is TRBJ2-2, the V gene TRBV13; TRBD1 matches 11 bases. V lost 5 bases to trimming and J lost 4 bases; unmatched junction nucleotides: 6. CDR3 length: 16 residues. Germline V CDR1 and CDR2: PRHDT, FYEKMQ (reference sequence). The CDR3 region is CASSTTGTGGTGELFF. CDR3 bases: TGTGCCAGCAGCACCACCGGGACAGGGGGCACCGGGGAGCTGTTTTTT.

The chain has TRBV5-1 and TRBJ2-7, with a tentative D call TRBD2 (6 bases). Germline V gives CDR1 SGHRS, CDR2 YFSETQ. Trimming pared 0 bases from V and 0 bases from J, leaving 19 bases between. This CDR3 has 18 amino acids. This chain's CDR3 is CASSLGEEVSLSSYEQYF. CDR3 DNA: TGCGCCAGCAGCTTGGGGGAGGAGGTCAGCCTGAGCTCCTACGAGCAGTACTTC.

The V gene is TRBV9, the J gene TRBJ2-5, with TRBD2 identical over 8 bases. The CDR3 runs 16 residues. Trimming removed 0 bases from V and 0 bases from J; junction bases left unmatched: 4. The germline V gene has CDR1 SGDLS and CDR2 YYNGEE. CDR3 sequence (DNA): TGTGCCAGCAGCGTAGACAGCGGGGGTTACCAAGAGACCCAGTACTTC. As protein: CASSVDSGGYQETQYF.